What follows describes a single T cell receptor (beta chain). The data belong to a study of cytomegalovirus exposure and HLA in healthy donors. Germline V gene sequence: CDR1 SGDLS, CDR2 YYNGEE. V lost 4 bases, J lost 0 bases, and 8 bases lay in between. This CDR3 spans 13 amino acids. This PCR relied on a set of 60 Vbeta primers and 13 Jbeta primers. Profiling relied on immunoSEQ multiplex PCR, and the TCRdb table lists in-frame clones only, not all of them. The sample includes fewer than 150,000 clones, roughly 80% seen only once; the top ten take more than 4%. Sequencing was carried out using PBMCs. This sequence originates from a middle-aged man in good health and CMV-seropositive. V is TRBV9 and J is TRBJ2-7; D is possibly TRBD2 (5 bases). CDR3 protein: CASSLGDSYEQYF. Here the CDR3 DNA reads TGTGCCAGCAGCCTCGGGGACTCCTACGAGCAGTACTTC.